These 22 T cell receptor beta chains were sequenced from one sample in a study of early T cells in non-severe SARS-CoV-2 infection. From the 5' RACE reads, TCRdb called clonotypes with MiXCR, one entry per CDR3 protein. The data contain tens of thousands of distinct CDR3 sequences, approximately 15% of them seen just once; the ten biggest clones take up under 1.5%. Material for sequencing was whole blood. These receptors all stem from an adult who was a healthcare worker with PCR-confirmed SARS-CoV-2 infection or an uninfected control (not recorded which).

Ten or more counts support this clonotype. The gene calls are TRBV20-1 and TRBJ1-1; TRBD1 is a possible D gene (5 bases). The CDR3 is 14 residues long. Germline lookup yields CDR1 DFQATT and CDR2 SNEGSKA (reference sequence). The CDR3, as DNA: TGCAGCAGTCCCACTCGGAGGGGGAACACTGAAGCTTTCTTT. Translated: CSSPTRRGNTEAFF.

This clonotype was detected ten times or more. V and J are TRBV4-1 and TRBJ2-7; D uncertain. This CDR3 is 14 amino acids long. The germline gives CDR1 MGHRA, CDR2 YSYEKL. V lost 1 base to trimming and J lost 2 bases, with 9 bases between them. CDR3 sequence (DNA): TGCGCCAGCAGCCAAGGCGGAGTAACCTACGAGCAGTACTTC. This codes for CASSQGGVTYEQYF.

Many counts were recorded for this clonotype. V usage is TRBV7-6 and J usage is TRBJ2-7, with D perhaps TRBD1 (6 bases). Trimming took off 10 bases at V and 4 bases at J, with 11 bases between the two ends. The germline V gene has CDR1 SGHVS and CDR2 FNYEAQ. This CDR3 has 11 amino acids. DNA of the CDR3: TGTGCCATATCTACAGGGTACGAGCAGTACTTC. Residues: CAISTGYEQYF.

There are a few counts of this clonotype. This chain connects TRBV6-1 to TRBJ2-7; D possibly corresponds to TRBD2 (7 bases). CDR3 length equals 13 residues. Germline CDR1 MNHNS, CDR2 SASEGT. V gave up 6 bases and J gave up 7 bases, with 16 bases separating them. Here the CDR3 reads CASRTGGGGEQYF. In DNA form, the CDR3 reads TGTGCCAGCAGGACTGGGGGGGGCGGAGAGCAGTACTTC.

The rearrangement joins TRBV6-5 to TRBJ2-5; D is perhaps TRBD2 (7 bases). V lost 2 bases, J lost 1 base, and 11 bases lay in between. This CDR3 is 15 amino acids long. Per the germline V gene, CDR1 is MNHEY and CDR2 is SVGAGI. Here the CDR3 reads CASSYARGAQETQYF. In nucleotides, the CDR3 is TGTGCCAGCAGTTACGCCCGGGGGGCCCAAGAGACCCAGTACTTC.

This chain uses TRBV5-1 with TRBJ2-2; tentatively, D is TRBD1 (5 bases). Per germline, CDR1 SGHRS and CDR2 YFSETQ. V dropped 1 base and J dropped 0 bases, with 10 bases sitting between them. The CDR3 consists of 16 residues. CDR3 DNA sequence: TGCGCCAGCAGCTTGAATGCAGGGACGAACACCGGGGAGCTGTTTTTT. Amino acids: CASSLNAGTNTGELFF.

The rearrangement joins TRBV6-6 to TRBJ2-1; 7 bases align to TRBD2. Per the germline V gene, CDR1 is MNHNY and CDR2 is SVGAGI (reference sequence). The V segment lost 6 bases and the J segment 3 bases; nucleotides outside the gene matches: 8. CDR3 length: 15 amino acids. CDR3 protein: CASSQQSGGYNEQFF. DNA of the CDR3: TGTGCCAGCAGCCAACAGTCGGGAGGCTACAATGAGCAGTTCTTC.

Only one count was recorded for this clonotype. An end of the junction differs from the germline gene, which may be a read error. The chain couples TRBV11-2 to TRBJ2-3; D uncertain. This CDR3 has 13 residues. Per the germline V gene, CDR1 is SGHAT and CDR2 is FQNNGV. CDR3 sequence (DNA): TGTACCAGCAGCTTAGCAGGCCCAGATACGCAGTATTTT. This gives the protein CTSSLAGPDTQYF.

The rearrangement joins TRBV9 to TRBJ1-6; TRBD1 is a possible D gene (5 bases). This CDR3 comprises 16 residues. Between the trimmed V and J ends, which lost 6 bases and 0 bases, there was a span of 13 bases. Germline CDR1 reads SGDLS; CDR2 reads YYNGEE. In DNA, the CDR3 is TGTGCCAGCAACGGGGGTACGGGCTCCTATAATTCACCCCTCCACTTT. It is translated as CASNGGTGSYNSPLHF.

This clonotype was found many times. The gene calls are TRBV6-6 and TRBJ1-6, with 9 bases matching TRBD1. CDR3 length equals 17 residues. V trimming: 7 bases; J trimming: 5 bases; junction bases outside the gene matches: 12. The germline V gene encodes CDR1 MNHNY and CDR2 SVGAGI (reference sequence). For the CDR3, the DNA is TGTGCCAGCACTCCGGACAGGGGCCGCGGGGATAATTCACCCCTCCACTTT. Protein: CASTPDRGRGDNSPLHF.

This clonotype was counted a few times. The V gene is TRBV12-3 or TRBV12-4, the J gene TRBJ2-2, with 8 nucleotides matching TRBD1. This CDR3 region has 17 residues. V gave up 2 bases and J gave up 1 base; unmatched junction bases: 6. CDR3 in DNA: TGTGCCAGCAGTTTAAACACAGGGGGGAGGAACACCGGGGAGCTGTTTTTT. It is translated as CASSLNTGGRNTGELFF.

On this clonotype: Germline and junction disagree at one end, which may indicate a read error. This chain links TRBV7-7 with TRBJ2-5; unclear D gene. The CDR3 sequence is 12 residues long. CDR1 and CDR2 from the germline V gene are SSHAT and FNYEAQ (reference sequence). The CDR3 region is CASSPPGETQYF. CDR3 in DNA: TGTGCTAGCAGCCCCCCGGGAGAGACCCAGTACTTC.

On this clonotype itself: A much larger clone lies a single base off, so this may be a read error. This sequence joins TRBV7-8 and TRBJ1-3; no definite D call. The CDR3 is 16 amino acids. Per germline, CDR1 SGHVS and CDR2 FQNEAQ. Trimming left V 0 bases short and J 3 bases short, with 12 bases between. As DNA, the CDR3 is TGTGCCAGCAGCTTAGCGGCTGGGTCAAGTGGAAACACCATATATTTT. It specifies CASSLAAGSSGNTIYF.

With regard to this clonotype: A read error may be the cause here, since a much bigger clone is one base away. The V gene is TRBV27, the J gene TRBJ1-5; 8 nucleotides agree with TRBD1. From germline, CDR1 is MNHEY and CDR2 SMNVEV (reference sequence). The CDR3 has 13 amino acids. Trimming cost V 3 bases and J 11 bases; bases outside gene matches: 6. This chain's CDR3 is CASSFTTGGAQHF. The CDR3 DNA sequence: TGTGCCAGCAGTTTTACCACAGGGGGGGCCCAGCATTTT.

This clonotype was seen ten or more times. The gene calls are TRBV6-5 and TRBJ2-5; 7 nucleotides agree with TRBD1. The CDR3 runs 14 residues. Trimming removed 5 bases from V and 5 bases from J; junction bases left unmatched: 8. From germline, CDR1 is MNHEY and CDR2 SVGAGI. The CDR3 DNA reads TGTGCCAGCAGTACAAAACAGGGGAGCGAGACCCAGTACTTC. Its protein product is CASSTKQGSETQYF.

V is TRBV11-2 and J is TRBJ1-6; D is perhaps TRBD1 (5 bases). V gave up 1 base and J gave up 8 bases, with 15 bases separating them. This CDR3 has 16 residues. Germline assignment: CDR1 SGHAT and CDR2 FQNNGV. Here the CDR3 DNA reads TGTGCCAGCAGCTTAGGTCGGGGCAGGCTACATTCACCCCTCCACTTT. It codes for CASSLGRGRLHSPLHF.

This clonotype was counted ten times or more. The chain employs TRBV25-1 and TRBJ2-3, with 11 bases that match TRBD1. From germline, CDR1 is MGHDK and CDR2 SYGVNS. The J segment lost 4 bases and the V segment lost 5 bases, leaving 5 bases of the junction unmatched. This CDR3 has 15 amino acids. In DNA form, the CDR3 reads TGTGCCAGCAGTCGGGGACAGGGGGTGGCAGATACGCAGTATTTT. Translating it yields CASSRGQGVADTQYF.

This clonotype showed up many times. This chain links TRBV20-1 with TRBJ1-5; 10 nucleotides agree with TRBD1. The J segment lost 6 bases and the V segment lost 3 bases, leaving 5 bases of the junction unmatched. The CDR3 contains 14 residues. Germline assignment: CDR1 DFQATT and CDR2 SNEGSKA (reference sequence). CDR3: CSARDRGSSQPQHF. DNA of the CDR3: TGCAGTGCTAGGGACAGGGGGTCCTCTCAGCCCCAGCATTTT.

This clonotype was recorded a few times. The chain recombines TRBV29-1 with TRBJ2-3; D ambiguous. Trimming shortened V by 3 bases and J by 3 bases, and 4 bases separated the two germline ends. The V gene's germline CDR1 is SQVTM and CDR2 ANQGSEA. This CDR3 is 11 amino acids long. Written as DNA, the CDR3 is TGCAGCGTTGATGTGACAGATACGCAGTATTTT. Translated, it gives CSVDVTDTQYF.

At least ten counts were recorded for this clonotype. The chain carries TRBV5-6 and TRBJ2-3; 11 nucleotides align to TRBD2. This CDR3 spans 15 amino acids. CDR1 is SGHDT, CDR2 YYEEEE, per germline. The V segment lost 0 bases and the J segment 12 bases; nucleotides outside the gene matches: 9. The CDR3: CASSLGLAGGPLQYF. In DNA form, the CDR3 reads TGTGCCAGCAGCTTGGGGCTAGCGGGGGGCCCGTTACAGTATTTT.

This clonotype was seen a few times. CDR3 nucleotides: TGCGCCAGCAGCCCATTGACTAGCGGGGGCTACGAGCAGTACTTC. This codes for CASSPLTSGGYEQYF. This rearrangement joins TRBV5-1 to TRBJ2-7; 12 bases map to TRBD2. The J segment lost 3 bases and the V segment lost 4 bases, leaving 5 bases of the junction unmatched. The CDR3 covers 15 residues. CDR1 is SGHRS, CDR2 YFSETQ, per germline.

This clonotype was counted between two and nine times. The V gene is TRBV7-6, the J gene TRBJ2-7; no clear D gene. The V end was cut by 1 base, the J end by 0 bases, with 10 bases between. The CDR3 has 15 residues. Germline CDR1 is SGHVS and CDR2 is FNYEAQ. The DNA for the CDR3 is TGTGCCAGCAGCTTAGGCACCCTGAGCTCCTACGAGCAGTACTTC. It encodes CASSLGTLSSYEQYF.